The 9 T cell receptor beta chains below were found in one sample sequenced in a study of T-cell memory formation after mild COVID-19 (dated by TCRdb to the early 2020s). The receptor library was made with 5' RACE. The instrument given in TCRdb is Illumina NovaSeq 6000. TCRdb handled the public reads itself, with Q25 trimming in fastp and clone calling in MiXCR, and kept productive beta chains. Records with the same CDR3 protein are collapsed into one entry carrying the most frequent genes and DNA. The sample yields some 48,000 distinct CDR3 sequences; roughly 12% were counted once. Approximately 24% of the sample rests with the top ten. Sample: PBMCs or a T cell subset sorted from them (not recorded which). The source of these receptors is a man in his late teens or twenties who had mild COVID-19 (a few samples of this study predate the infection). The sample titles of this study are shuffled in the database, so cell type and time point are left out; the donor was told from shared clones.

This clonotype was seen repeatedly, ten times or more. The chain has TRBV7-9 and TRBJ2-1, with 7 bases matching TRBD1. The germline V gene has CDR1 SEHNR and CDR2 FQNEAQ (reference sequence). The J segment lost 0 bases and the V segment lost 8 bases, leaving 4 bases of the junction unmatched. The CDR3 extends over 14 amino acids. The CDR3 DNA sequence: TGTGCCAGCGGATCAGGGGGCTCCTACAATGAGCAGTTCTTC. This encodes CASGSGGSYNEQFF.

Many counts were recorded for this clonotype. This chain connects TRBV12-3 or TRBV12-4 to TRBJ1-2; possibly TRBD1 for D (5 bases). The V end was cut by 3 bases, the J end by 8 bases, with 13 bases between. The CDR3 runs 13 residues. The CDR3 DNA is TGTGCCAGCAGTTTGCAAGGGGCCCTGGGCTACACCTTC. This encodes CASSLQGALGYTF.

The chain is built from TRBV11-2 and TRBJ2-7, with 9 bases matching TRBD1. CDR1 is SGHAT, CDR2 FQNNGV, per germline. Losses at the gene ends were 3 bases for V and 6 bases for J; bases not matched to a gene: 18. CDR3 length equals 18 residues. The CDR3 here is CASSFYFYTPGQGVEQYV. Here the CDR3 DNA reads TGTGCCAGCAGCTTTTACTTCTATACTCCGGGACAGGGAGTCGAGCAGTACGTC.

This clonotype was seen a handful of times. The CDR3 DNA reads TGTGCCAGCAGTCCCCGTCCAGATACGCAGTATTTT. Protein: CASSPRPDTQYF. The J gene is TRBJ2-3, the V gene TRBV28; D gene uncertain. V lost 5 bases to trimming and J lost 4 bases, with 7 bases between them. CDR1 is MDHEN and CDR2 is SYDVKM in the germline V gene. CDR3 length: 12 amino acids.

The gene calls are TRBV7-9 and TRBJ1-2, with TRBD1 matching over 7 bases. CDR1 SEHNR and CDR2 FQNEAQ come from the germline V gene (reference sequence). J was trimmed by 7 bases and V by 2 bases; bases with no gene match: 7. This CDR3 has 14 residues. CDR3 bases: TGTGCCAGCAGCTTACCCGACAGGGAAGGTGGCTACACCTTC. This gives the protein CASSLPDREGGYTF.

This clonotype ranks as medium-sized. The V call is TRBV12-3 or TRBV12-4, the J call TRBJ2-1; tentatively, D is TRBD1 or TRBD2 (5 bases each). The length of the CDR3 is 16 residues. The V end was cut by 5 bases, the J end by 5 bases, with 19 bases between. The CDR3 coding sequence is TGTGCCAGCAGTCCCCCCAGGGCTAGCCCTAACAATGAGCAGTTCTTC. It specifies CASSPPRASPNNEQFF.

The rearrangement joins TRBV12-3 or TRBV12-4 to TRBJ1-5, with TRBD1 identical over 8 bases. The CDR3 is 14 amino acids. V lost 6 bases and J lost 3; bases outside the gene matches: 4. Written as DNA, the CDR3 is TGTGCCAGCAGGGGGACAGGAGACAATCAGCCCCAGCATTTT. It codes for CASRGTGDNQPQHF.

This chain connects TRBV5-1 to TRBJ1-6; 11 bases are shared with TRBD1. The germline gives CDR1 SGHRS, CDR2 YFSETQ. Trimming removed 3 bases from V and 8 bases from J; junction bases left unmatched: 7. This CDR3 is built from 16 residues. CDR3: CASSSTGQGAYSPLHF. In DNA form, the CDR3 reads TGCGCCAGCAGCTCCACAGGACAGGGGGCATATTCACCCCTCCACTTT.

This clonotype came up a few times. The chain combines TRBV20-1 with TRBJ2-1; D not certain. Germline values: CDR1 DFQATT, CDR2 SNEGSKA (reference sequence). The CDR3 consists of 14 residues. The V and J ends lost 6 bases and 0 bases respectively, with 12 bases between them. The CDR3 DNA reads TGCAGTGCCCTGGCGCTGAGCTCCTACAATGAGCAGTTCTTC. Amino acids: CSALALSSYNEQFF.